The 14 T cell receptor beta chains given below trace back to one sample, sequenced in a study of T-cell reconstitution after alpha-beta-depleted transplantation in children. Library preparation (for TCRbeta) was performed with unique molecular identifiers. MiXCR was run by TCRdb on the PCR reads, yielding one entry per CDR3 protein. The sample comprises about 300,000 distinct CDR3 sequences, 9.5% to 13% of which are singletons, and less than 9% rests with the top ten. This sample comprised PBMCs, obtained before TCRalphabeta/CD19-depleted stem cell transplant. The receptors stem from a boy in the first two years of life with acute myeloid leukemia, due to receive a stem cell transplant.

This clonotype has a count of ten or more. The chain is built from TRBV12-3 or TRBV12-4 and TRBJ2-2; TRBD2 aligns across 12 bases. CDR3 size: 17 residues. V lost 6 bases and J lost 4; bases outside the gene matches: 9. The CDR3 spells CASSARLAGVGTGELFF. CDR3 DNA sequence: TGTGCCAGCAGCGCCCGACTAGCGGGAGTTGGCACCGGGGAGCTGTTTTTT.

This clonotype appeared many times. This chain uses TRBV28 with TRBJ2-7, with TRBD2 matching 7 bases. CDR3 length: 13 amino acids. V dropped 7 bases and J dropped 5; count of bases not matched to a gene: 8. CDR1 and CDR2 (germline): MDHEN, SYDVKM. CDR3 DNA: TGTGCCAGCACCTTCGGGGGGTCGAACGAGCAGTACTTC. Translating gives CASTFGGSNEQYF.

This clonotype has more than one count but fewer than ten. The rearrangement uses TRBV5-1 and TRBJ1-1, with 9 bases that match TRBD1. V lost 4 bases to trimming and J lost 11 bases; unmatched junction nucleotides: 9. CDR1 SGHRS and CDR2 YFSETQ come from the germline V gene. The CDR3 consists of 13 residues. As DNA, the CDR3 is TGCGCCAGCAGCATACGACAGGGGGGTATGGCTTTCTTT. Residues: CASSIRQGGMAFF.

This clonotype was found many times. The chain has TRBV9 and TRBJ2-5; TRBD1 might be the D (5 bases). With 2 bases removed from V and 1 base from J, the gap between germline ends came to 12 bases. Germline V lookup: CDR1 SGDLS, CDR2 YYNGEE. The CDR3 extends over 15 amino acids. CDR3 sequence reads: CASSVSNRIQETQYF. In DNA, the CDR3 is TGTGCCAGCAGCGTCAGCAACAGGATCCAAGAGACCCAGTACTTC.

The table lists this clonotype with many counts. V gene TRBV20-1 combines with J gene TRBJ2-1; 7 positions match TRBD2. Trimming cost V 0 bases and J 1 base; bases outside gene matches: 6. In germline, CDR1 is DFQATT, CDR2 SNEGSKA (reference sequence). The CDR3 is 16 residues long. The CDR3 sequence: CSARDQRRGSYNEQFF. CDR3 DNA sequence: TGCAGTGCTAGAGATCAACGGCGGGGGTCCTACAATGAGCAGTTCTTC.

This rearrangement joins TRBV4-3 to TRBJ2-3; TRBD2 matches at 13 bases. V was pared by 3 bases and J by 3 bases, with 3 bases of the junction left unmatched. The germline V gene encodes CDR1 LGHNA and CDR2 YSLEER. The length of the CDR3 is 16 residues. CDR3 DNA: TGCGCCAGCAGCCATGGGACTAGCGGGGCAACAGATACGCAGTATTTT. Translated: CASSHGTSGATDTQYF.

As for this clonotype: This may come from a read error, since a much larger clone is one base off. The chain has TRBV12-3 or TRBV12-4 and TRBJ2-7; tentatively, D is TRBD1 (5 bases). The V gene lost 7 bases and the J gene lost 9 bases, with 22 bases spanning the gap. The CDR3 spans 14 residues. The chain's CDR3 is CASTLPSTGTGQYF. CDR3 coding DNA: TGTGCCAGCACCCTTCCGAGTACAGGAACCGGGCAGTACTTC.

This clonotype was recorded many times. The chain has TRBV29-1 and TRBJ2-3; possible D gene TRBD1, 5 bases. This CDR3 spans 15 amino acids. Deletions cut 4 bases from V and 1 base from J, with 15 bases between. The V gene's germline CDR1 is SQVTM and CDR2 ANQGSEA. DNA of the CDR3: TGCAGCGTTGGAATGCAGGGATGGGGCACAGATACGCAGTATTTT. Translating gives CSVGMQGWGTDTQYF.

The rearrangement uses TRBV7-3 and TRBJ2-3, with D perhaps matching TRBD1 (6 bases). Per the germline V gene, CDR1 is SGHTA and CDR2 is FQGTGA. V gave up 5 bases and J gave up 2 bases, with 14 bases separating them. This CDR3 is built from 15 residues. The CDR3 here is CASSARGDHTDTQYF. For the CDR3, the DNA is TGTGCCAGCAGCGCCAGGGGTGACCACACAGATACGCAGTATTTT.

This clonotype was seen a handful of times. The chain uses TRBV2 and TRBJ2-1; D is undetermined. The germline gives CDR1 SNHLY, CDR2 FYNNEI. The CDR3 extends over 15 amino acids. V was trimmed by 3 bases and J by 2 bases, leaving 11 bases between them. The CDR3 DNA reads TGTGCCAGCAGTGAGGGCCGCTGGCCCTACAATGAGCAGTTCTTC. The encoded protein is CASSEGRWPYNEQFF.

There are many counts of this clonotype. The chain joins TRBV7-6 to TRBJ2-7; D possibly corresponds to TRBD2 (6 bases). Germline V CDR1 and CDR2: SGHVS, FNYEAQ. The CDR3 covers 14 residues. V was trimmed by 4 bases and J by 5 bases, leaving 15 bases between them. In nucleotides, the CDR3 is TGTGCCAGCAGCTCCGGGACTTCTTCCCACGAGCAGTACTTC. Translated, it gives CASSSGTSSHEQYF.

This clonotype was seen ten or more times. J is TRBJ1-4 and V is TRBV21-1. TRBV21-1 has pseudogene status. The CDR3 runs 18 residues. This CDR3 is CASSKGREAETTNEKLFF. DNA of the CDR3: TGTGCCAGCAGCAAGGGTCGGGAAGCGGAGACAACTAATGAAAAACTGTTTTTT.

The rearrangement joins TRBV9 to TRBJ1-2; D possibly corresponds to TRBD1 (6 bases). CDR3 length: 13 residues. Deletions cut 3 bases from V and 5 bases from J, with 11 bases between. The V gene's germline CDR1 is SGDLS and CDR2 YYNGEE. This chain's CDR3 is CASSAQGKYGYTF. The CDR3 DNA reads as TGTGCCAGCAGCGCCCAGGGGAAGTATGGCTACACCTTC.

This clonotype was recorded at least ten times. The chain combines TRBV5-1 with TRBJ2-7; D possibly corresponds to TRBD2 (5 bases). The germline gives CDR1 SGHRS, CDR2 YFSETQ. The CDR3 totals 12 residues. V lost 6 bases and J lost 4, with 11 bases in between. CDR3 amino acids: CASTDGGYEQYF. The DNA for the CDR3 is TGCGCCAGCACGGACGGAGGATACGAGCAGTACTTC.